Listed below are T cell receptor beta chains from one sample, sequenced in a study of response to subunit inactivated influenza vaccine. TCRdb re-called the RT-PCR reads with MiXCR, one entry per CDR3 protein. The sample shows approximately 530,000 distinct CDR3 sequences, approximately 7.7% of them seen only once. Sequenced material: PBMCs from blood, taken 23 to 25 months after vaccination. All receptors derive from a man between 50 and 75 years old who received an inactivated influenza vaccine. The CDR3 runs from the conserved cysteine through the conserved F or W. D genes are given only for firm matches. Only part of the rows carry a size: once, few, many, or a class if the clone is expanded.

J: TRBJ1-2; V: TRBV20-1; D: TRBD1; size: few; DNA: TGCAGTGCTAGAGACACCAGGGGGAACTATGGCTACACCTTC; CDR3: CSARDTRGNYGYTF
J: TRBJ2-5; V: TRBV28; D: TRBD1; size: few; DNA: TGTGCCAGCAGTTTAAGACACCATAACCGGGACAGGGACCAAGAGACCCAGTACTTC; CDR3: CASSLRHHNRDRDQETQYF
J: TRBJ1-2; V: TRBV7-9; D: .; size: .; DNA: TGTGCCAGCAGCTTACCCCGAAGGGATGGCTACACCTTC; CDR3: CASSLPRRDGYTF
J: TRBJ1-2; V: TRBV10-3; D: .; size: .; DNA: TGTGCCATCAGTCCCGGAACCTATGGCTACACCTTC; CDR3: CAISPGTYGYTF
J: TRBJ2-7; V: TRBV6-2/TRBV6-3; D: TRBD2; size: few; DNA: TGTGCCAGCAGTCAGGGACTAGCTAACTACGAGCAGTACTTC; CDR3: CASSQGLANYEQYF
J: TRBJ2-7; V: TRBV28; D: .; size: .; DNA: TGTGCCAGCAAACCAATAACAGGGTTTAGGACGGACGAGCAGTACTTC; CDR3: CASKPITGFRTDEQYF
J: TRBJ2-7; V: TRBV20-1; D: TRBD1; size: many; DNA: TGCAGTGCTAGAGAGACAGGGAAGAACTACGAGCAGTACTTC; CDR3: CSARETGKNYEQYF
J: TRBJ2-1; V: TRBV6-5; D: .; size: few; DNA: TGTGCCAGCAGTTACTCGAGGTATATGGGCAGTGACAATGAGCAGTTCTTC; CDR3: CASSYSRYMGSDNEQFF
J: TRBJ2-1; V: TRBV9; D: TRBD2; size: many; DNA: TGTGCCAGCAGCGTAGCTAGCGGGAGACAGCGTGAGCAGTTCTTC; CDR3: CASSVASGRQREQFF
J: TRBJ2-3; V: TRBV28; D: .; size: few; DNA: TGTGCCAGCAGAGTCCAGCACAGCACAGATACGCAGTATTTT; CDR3: CASRVQHSTDTQYF
J: TRBJ2-3; V: TRBV27; D: .; size: many; DNA: TGTGCCAGACTCCGTTTGACAGATACGCAGTATTTT; CDR3: CARLRLTDTQYF
J: TRBJ2-1; V: TRBV10-3; D: .; size: many; DNA: TGTGCCATCAGTGTAGGTTGGAACTACAATGAGCAGTTCTTC; CDR3: CAISVGWNYNEQFF
J: TRBJ1-1; V: TRBV6-1; D: .; size: .; DNA: TGTGCCAGCAGTGAAGTTGGGGGAAGGGGAACTGAAGCTTTCTTT; CDR3: CASSEVGGRGTEAFF
J: TRBJ2-1; V: TRBV12-3/TRBV12-4; D: .; size: .; DNA: TGTGCCAGCAGTGTGGGACCGCGGAATGAGCAGTTCTTC; CDR3: CASSVGPRNEQFF
J: TRBJ2-3; V: TRBV4-2; D: .; size: .; DNA: TGTGCCAGCAGCCAATCGGGACCCCAGACAGATACGCAGTATTTT; CDR3: CASSQSGPQTDTQYF
J: TRBJ2-5; V: TRBV12-3/TRBV12-4; D: TRBD1; size: few; DNA: TGTGCCAGCACCTCATGGGACAGGGAAGAGACCCAGTACTTC; CDR3: CASTSWDREETQYF
J: TRBJ1-1; V: TRBV20-1; D: TRBD1; size: many; DNA: TGCAGTGCTAGCACAGGGGCGCGGGACACTGAAGCTTTCTTT; CDR3: CSASTGARDTEAFF
J: TRBJ2-1; V: TRBV29-1; D: TRBD2; size: few; DNA: TGCAGCGTTGAGGGGACTAGCGGGAGTGTGTATGAGCAGTTCTTC; CDR3: CSVEGTSGSVYEQFF
J: TRBJ1-1; V: TRBV6-5; D: .; size: few; DNA: TGTGCCAGCAGCCCGTCGGGGGGAGGGGCTTTCTTT; CDR3: CASSPSGGGAFF
J: TRBJ2-1; V: TRBV9; D: .; size: many; DNA: TGTGCCAGCAGCGTAGCCCCGGGAAGGACCTACAATGAGCAGTTCTTC; CDR3: CASSVAPGRTYNEQFF
J: TRBJ2-4; V: TRBV20-1; D: .; size: many; DNA: TGCAGTGCTAGAGACCGGAGACCCAGCCTTGAAGGAGCCAAAAACATTCAGTACTTC; CDR3: CSARDRRPSLEGAKNIQYF
J: TRBJ1-2; V: TRBV14; D: .; size: few; DNA: TGTGCCAGCAGCCAAGTGACAGGAATCGGAGGCTACACCTTC; CDR3: CASSQVTGIGGYTF
J: TRBJ2-3; V: TRBV4-1; D: .; size: .; DNA: TGCGCCAGCAGCCACGGCGCTGGGGGTAGCACAGATACGCAGTATTTT; CDR3: CASSHGAGGSTDTQYF
J: TRBJ2-1; V: TRBV20-1; D: .; size: .; DNA: TGCAGTGCCCCCAGGACCCTAATAATAAATGAGCAGTTCTTC; CDR3: CSAPRTLIINEQFF
J: TRBJ1-5; V: TRBV12-3/TRBV12-4; D: TRBD1; size: .; DNA: TGTGCCAGCAGTCGCACACAGGGGGCTGGCAATCAGCCCCAGCATTTT; CDR3: CASSRTQGAGNQPQHF
J: TRBJ1-5; V: TRBV6-2/TRBV6-3; D: .; size: .; DNA: TGTGCCAGCAGCCGCGGGACACTATATAGAAATCAGCCCCAGCATTTT; CDR3: CASSRGTLYRNQPQHF
J: TRBJ1-5; V: TRBV11-2; D: .; size: few; DNA: TGTGCCAGCAGCTTAGAAGGGTCAGGGTATAGCAATCAGCCCCAGCATTTT; CDR3: CASSLEGSGYSNQPQHF
J: TRBJ2-3; V: TRBV29-1; D: .; size: .; DNA: TGCAGCGTTGAAGGGCAGAGCACAGATACGCAGTATTTT; CDR3: CSVEGQSTDTQYF
J: TRBJ2-5; V: TRBV7-2; D: TRBD1; size: few; DNA: TGTGCCAGCAGCTGGGACAGGGGCAGAGAGACCCAGTACTTC; CDR3: CASSWDRGRETQYF
J: TRBJ2-3; V: TRBV27; D: .; size: .; DNA: TGTGCCAGCAGTAAATACAGCCGCACAGATACGCAGTATTTT; CDR3: CASSKYSRTDTQYF
J: TRBJ2-7; V: TRBV12-3/TRBV12-4; D: .; size: many; DNA: TGTGCCAGCAGTTTTACGGGACCCTTTTACGAGCAGTACTTC; CDR3: CASSFTGPFYEQYF
J: TRBJ1-5; V: TRBV6-1; D: .; size: few; DNA: TGTGCCAGCAGCCCAAGAGGGGTTGGCAATCAGCCCCAGCATTTT; CDR3: CASSPRGVGNQPQHF
J: TRBJ2-7; V: TRBV5-1; D: .; size: .; DNA: TGCGCCAGCAGACGGGACTTGAGCTCCTACGAGCAGTACTTC; CDR3: CASRRDLSSYEQYF
J: TRBJ2-5; V: TRBV10-3; D: TRBD2; size: few; DNA: TGTGCCATCAGTGACGGAACTAGCGGGACGGGCGAGACCCAGTACTTC; CDR3: CAISDGTSGTGETQYF
J: TRBJ2-5; V: TRBV5-1; D: TRBD1; size: few; DNA: TGCGCCAGCAGATTTCGGGACAGACTCTTCCAAGAGACCCAGTACTTC; CDR3: CASRFRDRLFQETQYF
J: TRBJ2-1; V: TRBV2; D: .; size: many; DNA: TGTGCCAGCAGCGAGGGTAATGAGCAGTTCTTC; CDR3: CASSEGNEQFF
J: TRBJ1-2; V: TRBV12-3/TRBV12-4; D: TRBD1; size: .; DNA: TGTGCCAGCAGTTTCGGGGACAGGCGCTACACCTTC; CDR3: CASSFGDRRYTF
J: TRBJ2-5; V: TRBV5-1; D: .; size: .; DNA: TGCGCCAGCAGCTTGGGAAGGGGCCGGTTGGAGACCCAGTACTTC; CDR3: CASSLGRGRLETQYF
J: TRBJ2-3; V: TRBV24-1; D: .; size: many; DNA: TGTGCCACCAGTGACAGAGATACGCAGTATTTT; CDR3: CATSDRDTQYF
J: TRBJ2-5; V: TRBV7-3; D: .; size: .; DNA: TGTGCCAGCATCATACAGGGCCAAGAGACCCAGTACTTC; CDR3: CASIIQGQETQYF
J: TRBJ1-1; V: TRBV4-3; D: .; size: many; DNA: TGCGCCAGCAGCCAAGATAGGGGTGTTGGTGTGAACACTGGGGCTTTCTTT; CDR3: CASSQDRGVGVNTGAFF
J: TRBJ1-5; V: TRBV12-3/TRBV12-4; D: TRBD1; size: few; DNA: TGTGCCAGCAGGCTGGGACAGGGAGGACAGCCCCAGCATTTT; CDR3: CASRLGQGGQPQHF
J: TRBJ2-7; V: TRBV12-5; D: .; size: .; DNA: TGTGCTAGTGGTTCTTTGCTGGGGGACTACGAGCAGTACTTC; CDR3: CASGSLLGDYEQYF
J: TRBJ1-5; V: TRBV7-2; D: .; size: .; DNA: TGTGCCAGCAGCTTGCAGGCAACAAGCAATCAGCCCCAGCATTTT; CDR3: CASSLQATSNQPQHF
J: TRBJ2-7; V: TRBV25-1; D: TRBD2; size: .; DNA: TGTGCCAGCAGTAACCCGGGACTAGCGGGCGAGGGGGAGCAGTACTTC; CDR3: CASSNPGLAGEGEQYF
J: TRBJ1-2; V: TRBV4-1; D: .; size: .; DNA: TGCGCCAGCAGCCAAGACCAGGGCGCCCGAAGCAGAGCTAACTATGGCTACACCTTC; CDR3: CASSQDQGARSRANYGYTF
J: TRBJ2-7; V: TRBV20-1; D: TRBD2; size: .; DNA: TGCAGTGCCAGACCCGGGACTAGCGATCGTTCCTACGAGCAGTACTTC; CDR3: CSARPGTSDRSYEQYF
J: TRBJ1-2; V: TRBV10-3; D: .; size: many; DNA: TGTGCCATCAGTGAACCGGGTTCTGGCTACACCTTC; CDR3: CAISEPGSGYTF
J: TRBJ1-2; V: TRBV6-6; D: TRBD1; size: few; DNA: TGTGCCAGCAGTCGTACCGGGACAGACGGCTACACCTTC; CDR3: CASSRTGTDGYTF
J: TRBJ1-4; V: TRBV4-1; D: .; size: few; DNA: TGCGCCAGCAGCCAAGATGGCGCAGGGGATGAAAAACTGTTTTTT; CDR3: CASSQDGAGDEKLFF
J: TRBJ1-1; V: TRBV4-3; D: .; size: many; DNA: TGCGCCAGCAGCCAAGATTTAATTGGGGCAGGGACGGCTTTCTTT; CDR3: CASSQDLIGAGTAFF
J: TRBJ1-1; V: TRBV12-3/TRBV12-4; D: .; size: few; DNA: TGTGCCAGCAGCCCCAGGGTAAGGACTGAAGCTTTCTTT; CDR3: CASSPRVRTEAFF
J: TRBJ1-1; V: TRBV12-3/TRBV12-4; D: .; size: many; DNA: TGTGCCAGCAGCGGGCGGGGGGCCGCTTTCTTT; CDR3: CASSGRGAAFF